A single sample gave rise to the 24 T cell receptor beta chains below, sequenced in a study of blood T cell repertoires in COVID-19. The data were produced by immunoSEQ multiplex PCR, yet TCRdb's version contains in-frame clones alone and is incomplete. The profile shows about 110,000 clones, about 64% of them singletons. Sequencing input: peripheral blood. The receptor set was obtained from a human donor with acute or convalescent COVID-19. The donor label of this sample is uncertain.

Only one count was recorded for this clone. CDR3 nucleotide sequence: TGTGCCAGCAGAGCGGGACAGGGGGTCTACGAGCAGTACGTC. It codes for CASRAGQGVYEQYV. The V and J genes are TRBV2 and TRBJ2-7, with 11 bases matching TRBD1. Germline CDR1 reads SNHLY; CDR2 reads FYNNEI. The CDR3 extends over 14 amino acids. The V and J ends lost 6 bases and 3 bases, in that order; junction bases with no gene match: 4.

The chain carries TRBV7-9 and TRBJ1-1; TRBD1 aligns across 7 bases. Germline trimming cut 7 bases from V and 0 bases from J; bases unmatched to any gene: 8. CDR1 SEHNR and CDR2 FQNEAQ come from the germline V gene (reference sequence). The CDR3 covers 15 residues. CDR3 amino acids: CASKEETGMNTEAFF. The CDR3 region has the DNA TGTGCCAGCAAAGAAGAGACAGGGATGAACACTGAAGCTTTCTTT.

The V and J genes are TRBV6-2 or TRBV6-3 and TRBJ1-5; 7 positions match TRBD1. J gave up 2 bases and V 2 bases, and 6 bases lay outside the gene matches. This CDR3 comprises 16 residues. Germline-derived CDR1 and CDR2 are MNHEY and SVGEGT. The CDR3 region is CASSYRLDRGNQPQHF. As DNA, the CDR3 is TGTGCCAGCAGTTACCGACTTGACAGGGGCAATCAGCCCCAGCATTTT.

The V call is TRBV5-6, the J call TRBJ1-2; 7 positions agree with TRBD1. Losses at the gene ends were 1 base for V and 3 bases for J; bases not matched to a gene: 3. This CDR3 has 14 amino acids. Germline CDR1 reads SGHDT; CDR2 reads YYEEEE. This CDR3 is CASSLYDRDYGYTF. DNA for the CDR3: TGTGCCAGCAGCTTGTACGACAGGGACTATGGCTACACCTTC. The entire variable domain, with the rest obtained from reference TRBV5-6 and TRBJ1-2, is as follows: DAGVTQSPTHLIKTRGQQVTLRCSPKSGHDTVSWYQQALGQGPQFIFQYYEEEERQRGNFPDRFSGHQFPNYSSELNVNALLLGDSALYLCASSLYDRDYGYTFGSGTRLTVV.

The rearrangement uses TRBV5-1 and TRBJ1-1; possibly TRBD1 for D (6 bases). The CDR3 totals 16 residues. CDR1 and CDR2 from the germline V gene are SGHRS and YFSETQ. Trimming stripped 4 bases from V and 1 base from J, with 17 bases between. CDR3 sequence (DNA): TGCGCCAGCAGCCCGACCTCTACAGGGAGGAACACTGAAGCTTTCTTT. It encodes CASSPTSTGRNTEAFF.

The chain links TRBV5-6 to TRBJ1-3; no clear D. Trimming removed 2 bases at V and 0 bases at J, with 9 bases between. Germline loops: CDR1 SGHDT, CDR2 YYEEEE. CDR3 size: 15 residues. CDR3 nucleotide sequence: TGTGCCAGCAGCTTCGGGAGCCACTCTGGAAACACCATATATTTT. This codes for CASSFGSHSGNTIYF.

This clone was detected only a few times. One end of the junction is discordant with germline, which a read error may explain. V gene TRBV4-1 combines with J gene TRBJ1-2; tentative D call: TRBD1 (6 bases). The CDR3 sequence is 13 residues long. The germline V gene has CDR1 MGHRA and CDR2 YSYEKL. CDR3 loop: CASSRDTKYGYTF. The CDR3 coding sequence is TGCGCCAGCAGCCGGGACACTAAGTATGGCTACACCTTC.

This sequence joins TRBV4-2 and TRBJ1-3; D is possibly TRBD1 (5 bases). The CDR3 contains 17 residues. V lost 0 bases, J lost 0 bases, and 12 bases lay in between. The V gene's germline CDR1 is LGHNA and CDR2 YNFKEQ. The CDR3 bases are TGTGCCAGCAGCCAAGATACTGCGACAGACTCTGGAAACACCATATATTTT. It encodes CASSQDTATDSGNTIYF.

V usage is TRBV9 and J usage is TRBJ2-5, with D perhaps matching TRBD2 (6 bases). The V gene's germline CDR1 is SGDLS and CDR2 YYNGEE. The V end lost 0 bases, the J end lost 2 bases, and 14 bases lay between the germline ends. This CDR3 contains 16 residues. The CDR3, as DNA: TGTGCCAGCAGCGTAGCTGTGGGGGGACGGCAAGAGACCCAGTACTTC. Its protein is CASSVAVGGRQETQYF. The full variable domain, its missing parts supplied by reference TRBV9 and TRBJ2-5, is DSGVTQTPKHLITATGQRVTLRCSPRSGDLSVYWYQQSLDQGLQFLIQYYNGEERAKGNILERFSAQQFPDLHSELNLSSLELGDSALYFCASSVAVGGRQETQYFGPGTRLLVL.

V usage is TRBV27 and J usage is TRBJ1-2; maybe TRBD1 (5 bases). V dropped 5 bases and J dropped 8 bases, with 27 bases sitting between them. The length of the CDR3 is 17 residues. In germline, CDR1 is MNHEY, CDR2 SMNVEV (reference sequence). This CDR3 is CASSQQPLGGGMGGYTF. The DNA of the CDR3 is TGTGCCAGCAGTCAACAACCCTTGGGGGGGGGTATGGGCGGCTACACCTTC.

The J gene is TRBJ2-1, the V gene TRBV9; 9 positions match TRBD1. The CDR3 runs 16 residues. The V gene's germline CDR1 is SGDLS and CDR2 YYNGEE. V gave up 0 bases and J gave up 7 bases; unmatched junction bases: 8. The CDR3 region is CASSVAGTGQLNEQFF. DNA for the CDR3: TGTGCCAGCAGCGTAGCCGGGACAGGGCAATTGAATGAGCAGTTCTTC.

This chain joins TRBV10-3 and TRBJ1-2; D is unresolved. The CDR3 has 13 residues. V shed 6 bases and J shed 0 bases, with 8 bases lying between them. Germline V gives CDR1 ENHRY, CDR2 SYGVKD. CDR3 DNA: TGTGCCATCAGGGTCGCAGCTAACTATGGCTACACCTTC. Translated: CAIRVAANYGYTF.

This clone showed up just a few times. V is TRBV6-5 and J is TRBJ2-3, with D tentatively TRBD1 (6 bases). Germline CDR1 and CDR2: MNHEY and SVGAGI. Trimming took 5 bases from V and 6 from J, leaving 15 bases between them. This CDR3 spans 14 amino acids. The CDR3 nucleotides are TGTGCCAGCAGTACAGGGTCCCTTGCGGATACGCAGTATTTT. Translated, it gives CASSTGSLADTQYF.

This clone showed up many times. This chain connects TRBV2 to TRBJ2-2; unclear D gene. Trimming shortened V by 6 bases and J by 0 bases, and 11 bases separated the two germline ends. CDR1 SNHLY and CDR2 FYNNEI come from the germline V gene. The CDR3 covers 15 residues. CDR3 in amino acids: CASRAFTTNTGELFF. The CDR3 DNA reads TGTGCCAGCAGGGCCTTCACCACGAACACCGGGGAGCTGTTTTTT.

V usage is TRBV24-1 and J usage is TRBJ2-5; TRBD2 matches 11 bases. From germline, CDR1 is KGHDR and CDR2 SFDVKD. This CDR3 region has 17 residues. After removal of 3 bases from V and 2 bases from J, the junction contained 7 bases not matched to a gene. The CDR3: CATSDRNLAGGQETQYF. In nucleotides, the CDR3 is TGTGCCACCAGTGATCGCAACCTAGCGGGGGGACAAGAGACCCAGTACTTC.

The V and J genes are TRBV3-1 (or the pseudogene TRBV3-2) and TRBJ1-6, with a possible D match to TRBD1 (6 bases). Germline V gene data show CDR1 as LGHDT and CDR2 as YNNKEL (reference sequence). The ends were cut back, 7 bases at V and 8 bases at J, with 12 bases in the middle. The CDR3 spans 13 residues. CDR3 residues: CASTLYRDSPLHF. The CDR3 nucleotides are TGTGCCAGCACCTTATACAGGGATTCACCCCTCCACTTT.

This clone was recorded only once. A junction boundary mismatches the germline segment, possibly from a read error. The rearrangement links TRBV20-1 to TRBJ2-5; tentative D call: TRBD2 (6 bases). Germline V lookup: CDR1 DFQATT, CDR2 SNEGSKA (reference sequence). The CDR3 contains 11 residues. Here the CDR3 DNA reads TGCAGTGCTAGAGAACGGGAGAACCAGTACTTC. Protein sequence: CSARERENQYF.

The chain carries TRBV7-8 and TRBJ2-1; weak D call: TRBD1 (5 bases). The V gene's germline CDR1 is SGHVS and CDR2 FQNEAQ. The CDR3 totals 17 residues. V was shortened by 1 base and J by 0 bases, with 13 bases between the two germline ends. The CDR3 reads CASSLDRTSSSYNEQFF. CDR3 nucleotides: TGTGCCAGCAGCTTAGATCGGACATCGAGCTCCTACAATGAGCAGTTCTTC.

A single count supports this clone. This sequence joins TRBV2 and TRBJ1-4; maybe TRBD1 (5 bases). V was cut by 4 bases and J by 8 bases, with 20 bases left in between. The CDR3 consists of 16 residues. Germline values: CDR1 SNHLY, CDR2 FYNNEI. CDR3 sequence: CASSGQVRQNREKLFF. CDR3 sequence (DNA): TGTGCCAGCAGTGGTCAAGTGCGACAGAATAGGGAAAAACTGTTTTTT.

CDR3 DNA: TGTGCCAGCAGGGGGGGGCAGGTCTATGGCTACACCTTC. This translates into CASRGGQVYGYTF. The gene calls are TRBV6-5 and TRBJ1-2; D may be TRBD1 (6 bases). Between the trimmed V and J ends, which lost 6 bases and 4 bases, there was a span of 12 bases. The germline CDR1 and CDR2 sequences are MNHEY and SVGAGI. The CDR3 totals 13 residues.

This chain uses TRBV5-5 with TRBJ1-6; D ambiguous. This CDR3 is 14 amino acids long. Germline CDR1 is SGHKS and CDR2 is YYEKEE (reference sequence). V lost 1 base, J lost 10 bases, and 12 bases lay in between. The CDR3 region is CASSLYTLRSPLHF. The CDR3 DNA sequence: TGTGCCAGCAGCTTGTACACCCTCAGGTCACCCCTCCACTTT.

J is TRBJ1-2 and V is TRBV6-1; D gene uncertain. Germline V CDR1 and CDR2: MNHNS, SASEGT. With 2 bases removed from V and 9 bases from J, the gap between germline ends came to 4 bases. The CDR3 extends over 10 amino acids. The CDR3 spells CASSEISYTF. In DNA form, the CDR3 reads TGTGCCAGCAGTGAAATTAGCTACACCTTC.

V gene TRBV5-1 combines with J gene TRBJ1-4; TRBD1 agrees at 7 bases. The CDR3 contains 15 residues. CDR1 and CDR2 (germline): SGHRS, YFSETQ. The V gene end was trimmed by 2 bases and the J gene end by 0 bases; junction bases not matched to a gene: 1. CDR3 region: CASSFTGATNEKLFF. The CDR3 bases are TGCGCCAGCAGCTTCACAGGGGCAACTAATGAAAAACTGTTTTTT. Using reference TRBV5-1 and TRBJ1-4 for the parts outside the CDR3, the full variable domain is KAGVTQTPRYLIKTRGQQVTLSCSPISGHRSVSWYQQTPGQGLQFLFEYFSETQRNKGNFPGRFSGRQFSNSRSEMNVSTLELGDSALYLCASSFTGATNEKLFFGSGTQLSVL.

The chain uses TRBV2 and TRBJ2-7; a weak D match, TRBD1 (5 bases). V was pared by 7 bases and J by 3 bases, with 13 bases between. CDR3 length: 13 amino acids. Germline V CDR1 and CDR2: SNHLY, FYNNEI. DNA for the CDR3: TGTGCCAGCATCGACCGTGACAGCTACGAGCAGTACTTC. Protein product: CASIDRDSYEQYF.